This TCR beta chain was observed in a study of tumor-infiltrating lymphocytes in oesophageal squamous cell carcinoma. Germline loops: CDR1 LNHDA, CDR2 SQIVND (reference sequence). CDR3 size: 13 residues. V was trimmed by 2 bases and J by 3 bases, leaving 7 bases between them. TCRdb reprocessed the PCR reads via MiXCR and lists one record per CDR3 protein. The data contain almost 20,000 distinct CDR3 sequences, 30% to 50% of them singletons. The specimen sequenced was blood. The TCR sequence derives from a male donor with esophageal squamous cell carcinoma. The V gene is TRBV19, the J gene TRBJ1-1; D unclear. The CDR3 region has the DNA TGTGCCAGTAGTATAACTGGGGACACTGAAGCTTTCTTT. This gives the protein CASSITGDTEAFF.